Listed below are T cell receptor beta chains from one sample, sequenced in a study of shared clonotypes between healthy human individuals. Assay used: immunoSEQ multiplex PCR; TCRdb lists only in-frame clones, some missing. The data show around 600,000 clones, with 95% seen just once and 0.095% to 0.14% held by the top ten. Source material: naive CD8+ T cells sorted from blood. All receptors derive from a woman aged 25 to 39 in good health. Each CDR3 is given with its conserved first and last residue. A D gene is named only where the DNA matches it firmly. Some rows have no size entry. The others give once, few or many, or a class for an expanded clone.

size: once
D: NA
V: TRBV5-1
J: TRBJ2-5
CDR3: CASSLMGETQYF
DNA: TGCGCCAGCAGCTTGATGGGAGAGACCCAGTACTTC

size: NA
D: NA
V: TRBV28
J: TRBJ1-2
CDR3: CASSPPTLSSDGYTF
DNA: TGTGCCAGCAGTCCACCTACCCTTTCCTCCGACGGCTACACCTTC

size: once
D: NA
V: TRBV9
J: TRBJ2-3
CDR3: CASGAGSAQSTDTQYF
DNA: TGTGCCAGCGGGGCGGGCTCGGCGCAAAGCACAGATACGCAGTATTTT

size: NA
D: TRBD2
V: TRBV11-2
J: TRBJ2-1
CDR3: CASLGLAGTSSYNEQFF
DNA: TGTGCCAGCCTGGGACTAGCGGGGACGAGCTCCTACAATGAGCAGTTCTTC

size: NA
D: NA
V: TRBV4-1
J: TRBJ1-1
CDR3: CASSQDVGGTEAFF
DNA: TGCGCCAGCAGCCAAGATGTAGGGGGCACTGAAGCTTTCTTT

size: NA
D: TRBD2
V: TRBV9
J: TRBJ2-3
CDR3: CASSVDLGGPADTQYF
DNA: TGTGCCAGCAGCGTAGACTTGGGAGGGCCCGCAGATACGCAGTATTTT

size: NA
D: NA
V: TRBV7-9
J: TRBJ2-3
CDR3: CASSKPGPTDTQYF
DNA: TGTGCCAGCAGCAAGCCGGGACCCACAGATACGCAGTATTTT

size: NA
D: TRBD2
V: TRBV27
J: TRBJ2-5
CDR3: CASSGLGGETQYF
DNA: TGTGCCAGCAGTGGCCTGGGAGGGGAGACCCAGTACTTC

size: once
D: NA
V: TRBV7-8
J: TRBJ1-6
CDR3: CASSLAPGDTYNSPLHF
DNA: TGTGCCAGCAGCTTAGCGCCTGGGGATACGTATAATTCACCCCTCCACTTT

size: NA
D: NA
V: TRBV10-1
J: TRBJ1-5
CDR3: CASKKIGAGSNQPQHF
DNA: TGCGCCAGCAAAAAAATCGGGGCGGGAAGCAATCAGCCCCAGCATTTT

size: NA
D: NA
V: TRBV27
J: TRBJ2-7
CDR3: CASRPPGTYEQYF
DNA: TGTGCCAGCAGACCACCCGGCACTTACGAGCAGTACTTC

size: NA
D: NA
V: TRBV27
J: TRBJ2-1
CDR3: CASSFGHIDNEQFF
DNA: TGTGCCAGCAGTTTTGGACACATAGACAATGAGCAGTTCTTC

size: NA
D: NA
V: TRBV27
J: TRBJ2-7
CDR3: CASSRGPTYEQYF
DNA: TGTGCCAGCAGTCGAGGGCCGACCTACGAGCAGTACTTC

size: once
D: NA
V: TRBV13
J: TRBJ1-2
CDR3: CASSLGAGLNGYTF
DNA: TGTGCCAGCAGCTTAGGGGCAGGGTTAAATGGCTACACCTTC

size: NA
D: NA
V: TRBV6-5
J: TRBJ2-2
CDR3: CASSLDGTNTGELFF
DNA: TGTGCCAGCAGTCTGGACGGAACGAACACCGGGGAGCTGTTTTTT

size: NA
D: NA
V: TRBV20-1
J: TRBJ2-1
CDR3: CSATGVWVQFF
DNA: TGCAGTGCTACCGGGGTTTGGGTGCAGTTCTTC

size: NA
D: NA
V: TRBV13
J: TRBJ2-1
CDR3: CASSLQDFHEQFF
DNA: TGTGCCAGCAGCTTGCAGGATTTCCATGAGCAGTTCTTC

size: NA
D: NA
V: TRBV9
J: TRBJ2-1
CDR3: CASSVARASYNEQFF
DNA: TGTGCCAGCAGCGTAGCTCGAGCCAGTTACAATGAGCAGTTCTTC

size: NA
D: NA
V: TRBV13
J: TRBJ2-7
CDR3: CASSLGQIPYEQYF
DNA: TGTGCCAGCAGCTTAGGGCAGATTCCCTACGAGCAGTACTTC

size: NA
D: NA
V: TRBV19
J: TRBJ2-7
CDR3: CASSIVPGSSYEQYF
DNA: TGTGCCAGTAGTATAGTTCCGGGGAGCTCCTACGAGCAGTACTTC

size: NA
D: NA
V: TRBV11-2
J: TRBJ1-2
CDR3: CASSSPWTPKNGYTF
DNA: TGTGCCAGCAGCTCTCCCTGGACGCCTAAGAATGGCTACACCTTC

size: NA
D: NA
V: TRBV7-6
J: TRBJ2-7
CDR3: CASSLHSDSYEQYF
DNA: TGTGCCAGCAGCTTACACAGCGACTCCTACGAGCAGTACTTC

size: NA
D: NA
V: TRBV10-3
J: TRBJ2-1
CDR3: CAISDGQRNEQFF
DNA: TGTGCCATCAGTGATGGACAGCGCAATGAGCAGTTCTTC

size: NA
D: NA
V: TRBV6-1
J: TRBJ2-2
CDR3: CASSEAKGQNTGELFF
DNA: TGTGCCAGCAGTGAAGCAAAAGGACAGAACACCGGGGAGCTGTTTTTT

size: NA
D: TRBD1
V: TRBV28
J: TRBJ2-3
CDR3: CASSGTGPSDTQYF
DNA: TGTGCCAGCAGCGGGACAGGGCCCTCTGATACGCAGTATTTT

size: NA
D: TRBD2
V: TRBV5-1
J: TRBJ2-2
CDR3: CASSLGTSGANTGELFF
DNA: TGCGCCAGCAGCTTGGGGACTAGCGGAGCGAACACCGGGGAGCTGTTTTTT

size: NA
D: TRBD2
V: TRBV7-9
J: TRBJ2-5
CDR3: CASSLAAGEETQYF
DNA: TGTGCCAGCAGCTTAGCGGCGGGAGAAGAGACCCAGTACTTC

size: NA
D: TRBD2
V: TRBV7-6
J: TRBJ2-5
CDR3: CASSPRTSGRRLETQYF
DNA: TGTGCCAGCAGCCCCCGGACTAGCGGGAGACGGCTAGAGACCCAGTACTTC

size: NA
D: TRBD2
V: TRBV10-2
J: TRBJ2-7
CDR3: CASGLAGDYEQYF
DNA: TGCGCCAGCGGCCTAGCGGGAGACTACGAGCAGTACTTC

size: NA
D: TRBD1
V: TRBV5-6
J: TRBJ2-7
CDR3: CASSLTGQGRDEQYF
DNA: TGTGCCAGCAGCTTGACCGGACAGGGGCGCGACGAGCAGTACTTC

size: NA
D: NA
V: TRBV5-4
J: TRBJ2-3
CDR3: CASSILVRDTQYF
DNA: TGTGCCAGCAGCATACTAGTACGAGATACGCAGTATTTT

size: NA
D: NA
V: TRBV27
J: TRBJ2-5
CDR3: CASKPGALIETQYF
DNA: TGTGCCAGCAAACCCGGGGCTTTAATAGAGACCCAGTACTTC

size: NA
D: TRBD2
V: TRBV2
J: TRBJ2-2
CDR3: CASSEAGLGSLAAGELFF
DNA: TGTGCCAGCAGTGAAGCGGGGTTGGGAAGTCTAGCGGCCGGGGAGCTGTTTTTT

size: NA
D: TRBD1
V: TRBV7-2
J: TRBJ1-1
CDR3: CASSSEQGWGTEAFF
DNA: TGTGCCAGCAGCTCGGAACAGGGGTGGGGGACTGAAGCTTTCTTT

size: NA
D: NA
V: TRBV13
J: TRBJ2-3
CDR3: CASSPQRDTQYF
DNA: TGTGCCAGCAGTCCCCAGCGAGATACGCAGTATTTT

size: NA
D: NA
V: TRBV27
J: TRBJ2-1
CDR3: CASAPGELYEQFF
DNA: TGTGCCAGCGCCCCCGGGGAGCTGTATGAGCAGTTCTTC

size: NA
D: TRBD2
V: TRBV28
J: TRBJ2-1
CDR3: CASSFLAGDSYNEQFF
DNA: TGTGCCAGCAGTTTTTTGGCGGGAGACTCCTACAATGAGCAGTTCTTC

size: NA
D: TRBD1
V: TRBV25-1
J: TRBJ1-3
CDR3: CASSGPGTGTSGNTIYF
DNA: TGTGCCAGCAGTGGACCCGGGACAGGGACATCTGGAAACACCATATATTTT

size: NA
D: TRBD1
V: TRBV27
J: TRBJ2-6
CDR3: CASSLIGPGGSGANVLTF
DNA: TGTGCCAGCAGTTTAATAGGACCAGGGGGCTCTGGGGCCAACGTCCTGACTTTC

size: NA
D: NA
V: TRBV6-5
J: TRBJ1-6
CDR3: CASSERGLLLHF
DNA: TGTGCCAGCAGTGAGCGTGGTCTCCTGCTCCACTTT

size: NA
D: TRBD2
V: TRBV27
J: TRBJ2-1
CDR3: CASSSVVAGAEQFF
DNA: TGTGCCAGCAGTTCGGTGGTAGCGGGAGCTGAGCAGTTCTTC

size: NA
D: NA
V: TRBV19
J: TRBJ2-1
CDR3: CASSIDLSSGSYNEQFF
DNA: TGTGCCAGTAGTATAGATCTATCGAGCGGCTCCTACAATGAGCAGTTCTTC

size: NA
D: NA
V: TRBV28
J: TRBJ2-1
CDR3: CASSLETGSITYNEQFF
DNA: TGTGCCAGCAGTCTTGAAACCGGGTCGATTACCTACAATGAGCAGTTCTTC